The table lists the clone carrying this TCR beta chain with a few counts. The time point denotes: newly diagnosed GD, antithyroid drugs for less than 3 months. PBMC-derived RNA was used for the TCR library. The V end was cut by 4 bases, the J end by 3 bases, with 13 bases between. The CDR3 runs 14 residues. The germline V gene encodes CDR1 LGHNA and CDR2 YSLEER. This sample stems from a study of regulatory T cells in long-lasting Graves disease. For TCR beta, libraries came from iRepertoire HTBI primers and Arm-PCR of CDR3 regions. TCRdb itself ran the multiplex PCR reads through MiXCR, one entry per CDR3 protein. The sample consists of about half a million distinct CDR3 sequences, approximately 12% of them appearing once. These same records also appear under a second study, on T cells in Graves' hyperthyroidism and ophthalmopathy.

The clonotype comes from a young woman with Graves disease. The material was peripheral blood mononuclear cells (PBMCs), obtained at new diagnosis, from a patient treated with antithyroid drugs. V and J are TRBV4-3 and TRBJ2-7, with D perhaps given as TRBD1 or TRBD2 (5 bases each). CDR3 nucleotide sequence: TGCGCCAGCAGCCCGACAGTGGACTTCTACGAGCAGTACTTC. Residues: CASSPTVDFYEQYF.